Sequencing of this T cell receptor (beta chain) was carried out in a study of CXCR3-negative and CXCR3-positive naive CD8 T cells. Study at large: Some 150 million TRB reads were obtained overall (about 1.5 +/- 0.3 million per library). Broader study findings: A higher hydrophobicity marked the TRB CDR3s of CXCR3-positive naive cells versus CXCR3-negative naive cells. Surface CD5 matched across naive subsets, and TRB CDR3 properties served to infer TCR strength.

About this clonotype: Its antigen is as yet unknown.

The length of the CDR3 is 12 residues. Looked up from germline, CDR1 is SGHDN and CDR2 is FVKESK. Through 5' RACE with UMI labels, the TRB cDNA libraries were prepared. TCRdb re-called the 5' RACE reads and shows each CDR3 protein once, DNA omitted. The sample's table shows more than 75,000 distinct CDR3 sequences. CD8+ T cell subsets were each sorted in triplicate, about 330,000 cells apiece. Naive CD8+ T cells were CD45RO-CCR7+CD27+CD95-. This receptor was taken from a human donor in good health. Some clones in this sample may be carry-over from other donors' samples. The source material was naive CXCR3+ CD8+ T cells from blood. Subset described: CD45RO-CCR7+CD27+CD95- naive CD8+ T cells expressing CXCR3 (TNR3+). The chain carries TRBV14 and TRBJ2-1. The CDR3 is CASSLRYDEQFF.